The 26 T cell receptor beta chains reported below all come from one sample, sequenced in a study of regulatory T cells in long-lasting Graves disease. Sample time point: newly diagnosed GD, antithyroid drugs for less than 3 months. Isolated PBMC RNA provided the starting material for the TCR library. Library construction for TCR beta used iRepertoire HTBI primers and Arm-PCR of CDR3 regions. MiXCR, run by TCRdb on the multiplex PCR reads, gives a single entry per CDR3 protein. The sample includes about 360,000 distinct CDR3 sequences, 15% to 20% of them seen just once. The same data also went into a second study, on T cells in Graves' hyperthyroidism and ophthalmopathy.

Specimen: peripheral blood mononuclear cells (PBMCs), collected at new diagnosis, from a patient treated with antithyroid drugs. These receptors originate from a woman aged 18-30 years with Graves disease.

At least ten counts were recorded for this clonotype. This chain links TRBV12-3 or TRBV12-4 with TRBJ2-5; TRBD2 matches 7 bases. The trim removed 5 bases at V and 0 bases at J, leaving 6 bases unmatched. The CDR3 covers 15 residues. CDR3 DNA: TGTGCCAGCAGTCCTAGGAGCGGGGACCAAGAGACCCAGTACTTC. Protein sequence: CASSPRSGDQETQYF.

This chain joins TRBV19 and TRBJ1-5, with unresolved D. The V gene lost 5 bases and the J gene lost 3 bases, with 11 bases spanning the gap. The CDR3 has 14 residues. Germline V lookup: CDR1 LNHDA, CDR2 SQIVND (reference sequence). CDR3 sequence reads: CASSWGRINQPQHF. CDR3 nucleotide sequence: TGTGCCAGTAGTTGGGGTCGGATCAATCAGCCCCAGCATTTT.

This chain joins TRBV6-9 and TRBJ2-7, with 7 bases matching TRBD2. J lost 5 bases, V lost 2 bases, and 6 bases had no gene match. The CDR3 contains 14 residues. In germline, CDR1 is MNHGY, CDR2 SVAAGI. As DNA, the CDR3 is TGTGCCAGCAGTTATCGGCGGGAGTTCAACGAGCAGTACTTC. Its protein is CASSYRREFNEQYF.

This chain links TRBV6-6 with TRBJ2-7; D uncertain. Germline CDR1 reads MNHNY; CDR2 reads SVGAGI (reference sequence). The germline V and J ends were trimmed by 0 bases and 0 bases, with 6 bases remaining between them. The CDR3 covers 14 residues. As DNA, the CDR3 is TGTGCCAGCAGTTACTCGCCGGTCTCCTACGAGCAGTACTTC. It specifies CASSYSPVSYEQYF.

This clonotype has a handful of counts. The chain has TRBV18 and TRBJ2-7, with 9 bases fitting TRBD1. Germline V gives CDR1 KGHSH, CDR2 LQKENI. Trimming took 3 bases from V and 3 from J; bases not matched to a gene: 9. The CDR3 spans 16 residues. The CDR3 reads CASSPKTGTGNYEQYF. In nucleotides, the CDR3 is TGTGCCAGCTCACCTAAAACCGGGACAGGGAACTACGAGCAGTACTTC.

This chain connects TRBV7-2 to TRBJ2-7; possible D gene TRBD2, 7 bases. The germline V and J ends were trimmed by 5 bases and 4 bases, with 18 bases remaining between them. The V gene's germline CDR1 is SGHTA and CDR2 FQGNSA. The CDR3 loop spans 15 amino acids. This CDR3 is CASSPQQGGTYEQYF. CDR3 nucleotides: TGTGCCAGCAGCCCGCAACAGGGAGGGACTTACGAGCAGTACTTC.

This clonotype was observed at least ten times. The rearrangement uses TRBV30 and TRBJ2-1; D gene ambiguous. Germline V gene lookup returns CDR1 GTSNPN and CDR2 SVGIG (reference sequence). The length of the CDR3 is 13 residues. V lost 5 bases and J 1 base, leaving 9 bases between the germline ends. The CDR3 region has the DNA TGTGCCTGGGGAAGAGGATCCTACAATGAGCAGTTCTTC. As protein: CAWGRGSYNEQFF. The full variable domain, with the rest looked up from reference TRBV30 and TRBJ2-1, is SQTIHQWPATLVQPVGSPLSLECTVEGTSNPNLYWYRQAAGRGLQLLFYSVGIGQISSEVPQNLSASRPQDRQFILSSKKLLLSDSGFYLCAWGRGSYNEQFFGPGTRLTVL.

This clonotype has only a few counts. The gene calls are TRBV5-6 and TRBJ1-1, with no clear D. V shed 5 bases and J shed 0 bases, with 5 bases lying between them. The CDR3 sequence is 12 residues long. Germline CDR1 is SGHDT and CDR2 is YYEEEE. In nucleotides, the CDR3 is TGTGCCAGCAGGTTGATGAACACTGAAGCTTTCTTT. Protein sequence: CASRLMNTEAFF.

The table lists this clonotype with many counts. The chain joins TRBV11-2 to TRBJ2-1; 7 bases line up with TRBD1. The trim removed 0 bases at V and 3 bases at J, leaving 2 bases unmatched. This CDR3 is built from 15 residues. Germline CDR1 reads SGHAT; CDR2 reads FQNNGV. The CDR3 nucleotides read TGTGCCAGCAGCTTAGAAGGGGGCTTCTACAATGAGCAGTTCTTC. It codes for CASSLEGGFYNEQFF.

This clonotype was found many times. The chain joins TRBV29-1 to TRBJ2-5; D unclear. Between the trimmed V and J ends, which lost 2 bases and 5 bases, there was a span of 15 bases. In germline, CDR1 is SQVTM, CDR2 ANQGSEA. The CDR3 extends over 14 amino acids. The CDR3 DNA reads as TGCAGCGTTGAATCAGCCTTTAGGGTTGAGACCCAGTACTTC. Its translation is CSVESAFRVETQYF. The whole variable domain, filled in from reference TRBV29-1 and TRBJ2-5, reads SAVISQKPSRDICQRGTSLTIQCQVDSQVTMMFWYRQQPGQSLTLIATANQGSEATYESGFVIDKFPISRPNLTFSTLTVSNMSPEDSSIYLCSVESAFRVETQYFGPGTRLLVL.

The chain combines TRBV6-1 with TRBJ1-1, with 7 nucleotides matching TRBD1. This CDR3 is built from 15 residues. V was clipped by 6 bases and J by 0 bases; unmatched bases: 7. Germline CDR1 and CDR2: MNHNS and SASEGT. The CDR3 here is CASRDNRGLNTEAFF. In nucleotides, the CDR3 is TGTGCCAGCAGAGATAACAGGGGTTTGAACACTGAAGCTTTCTTT.

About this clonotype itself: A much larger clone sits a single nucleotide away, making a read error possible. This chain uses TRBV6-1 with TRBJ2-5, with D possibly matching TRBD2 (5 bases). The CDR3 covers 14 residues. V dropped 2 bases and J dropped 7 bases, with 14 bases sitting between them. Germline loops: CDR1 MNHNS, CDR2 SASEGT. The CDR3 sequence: CASSEFGEPATQYF. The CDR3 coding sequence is TGTGCCAGCAGTGAATTCGGGGAACCTGCGACCCAGTACTTC.

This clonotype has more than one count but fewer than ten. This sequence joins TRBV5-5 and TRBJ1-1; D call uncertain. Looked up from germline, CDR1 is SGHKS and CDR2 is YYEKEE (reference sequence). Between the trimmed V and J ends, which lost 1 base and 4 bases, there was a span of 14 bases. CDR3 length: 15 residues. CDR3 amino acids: CASSLKDPRSTEAFF. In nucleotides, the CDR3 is TGTGCCAGCAGCTTGAAGGACCCTCGGAGCACTGAAGCTTTCTTT.

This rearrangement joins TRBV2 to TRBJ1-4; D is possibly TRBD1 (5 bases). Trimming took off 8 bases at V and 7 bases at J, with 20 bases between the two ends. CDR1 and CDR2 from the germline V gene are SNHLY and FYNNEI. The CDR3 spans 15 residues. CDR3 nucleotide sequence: TGTGCCAGCCAGGGCCTGAGGCAGGGTGGTGAAAAACTGTTTTTT. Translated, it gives CASQGLRQGGEKLFF.

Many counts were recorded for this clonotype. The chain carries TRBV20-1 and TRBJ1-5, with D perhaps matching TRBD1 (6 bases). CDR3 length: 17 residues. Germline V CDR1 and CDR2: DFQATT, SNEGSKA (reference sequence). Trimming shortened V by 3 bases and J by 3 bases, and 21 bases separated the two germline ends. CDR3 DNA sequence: TGCAGTGCTAGCCCTACAGGGCCCGGACTAACCAATCAGCCCCAGCATTTT. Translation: CSASPTGPGLTNQPQHF.

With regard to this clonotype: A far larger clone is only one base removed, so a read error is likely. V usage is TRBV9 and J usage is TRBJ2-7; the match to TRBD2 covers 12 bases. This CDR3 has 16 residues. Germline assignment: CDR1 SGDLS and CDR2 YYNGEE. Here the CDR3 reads CASSGPSGRVSYGQYF. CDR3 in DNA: TGTGCCAGCAGCGGACCTAGCGGGAGGGTCTCCTACGGGCAGTACTTC.

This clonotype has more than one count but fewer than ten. The CDR3 sequence: CASSGRDRVASGEQFF. In DNA, the CDR3 is TGTGCCAGCAGTGGCCGGGACAGGGTAGCCTCCGGTGAGCAGTTCTTC. The rearrangement uses TRBV6-1 and TRBJ2-1, with 9 bases that match TRBD1. The V segment lost 4 bases and the J segment 9 bases; nucleotides outside the gene matches: 13. The CDR3 spans 16 residues. CDR1 and CDR2 (germline): MNHNS, SASEGT.

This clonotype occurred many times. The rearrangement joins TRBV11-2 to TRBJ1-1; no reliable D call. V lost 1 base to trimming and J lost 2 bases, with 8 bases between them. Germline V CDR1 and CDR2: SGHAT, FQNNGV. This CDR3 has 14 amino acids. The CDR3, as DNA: TGTGCCAGCAGCTTAGCGGGGTCAAACACTGAAGCTTTCTTT. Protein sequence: CASSLAGSNTEAFF.

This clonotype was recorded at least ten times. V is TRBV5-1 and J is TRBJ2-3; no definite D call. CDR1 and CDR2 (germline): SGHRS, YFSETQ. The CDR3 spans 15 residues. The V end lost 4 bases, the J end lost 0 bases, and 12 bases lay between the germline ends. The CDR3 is CASSQERMSTDTQYF. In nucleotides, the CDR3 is TGCGCCAGCAGCCAAGAGCGAATGAGCACAGATACGCAGTATTTT.

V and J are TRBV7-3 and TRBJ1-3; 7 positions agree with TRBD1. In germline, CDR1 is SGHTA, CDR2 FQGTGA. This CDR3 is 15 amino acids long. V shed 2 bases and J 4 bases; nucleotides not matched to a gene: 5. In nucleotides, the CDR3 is TGTGCCAGCAGCTTAGGAGGGGGCGCCGGAAACACCATATATTTT. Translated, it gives CASSLGGGAGNTIYF.

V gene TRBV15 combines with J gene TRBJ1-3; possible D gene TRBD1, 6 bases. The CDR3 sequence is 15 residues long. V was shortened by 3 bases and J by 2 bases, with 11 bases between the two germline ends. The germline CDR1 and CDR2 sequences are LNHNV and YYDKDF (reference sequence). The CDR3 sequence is CATSSDRTAGNTIYF. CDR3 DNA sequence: TGTGCCACCAGCAGCGATAGGACAGCTGGAAACACCATATATTTT.

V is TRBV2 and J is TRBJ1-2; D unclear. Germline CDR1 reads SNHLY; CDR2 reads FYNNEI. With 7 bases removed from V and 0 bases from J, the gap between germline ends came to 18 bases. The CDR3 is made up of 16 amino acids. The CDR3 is CASTWEGPSSNYGYTF. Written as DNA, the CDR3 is TGTGCCAGCACCTGGGAAGGGCCTTCATCTAACTATGGCTACACCTTC.

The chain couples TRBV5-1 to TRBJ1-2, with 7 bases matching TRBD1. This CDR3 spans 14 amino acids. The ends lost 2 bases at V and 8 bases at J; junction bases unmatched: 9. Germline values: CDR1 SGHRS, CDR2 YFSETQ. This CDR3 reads CASSFQDRANGYTF. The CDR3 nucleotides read TGCGCCAGCAGCTTTCAAGACAGGGCGAACGGCTACACCTTC. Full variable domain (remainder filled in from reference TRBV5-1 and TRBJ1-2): KAGVTQTPRYLIKTRGQQVTLSCSPISGHRSVSWYQQTPGQGLQFLFEYFSETQRNKGNFPGRFSGRQFSNSRSEMNVSTLELGDSALYLCASSFQDRANGYTFGSGTRLTVV.

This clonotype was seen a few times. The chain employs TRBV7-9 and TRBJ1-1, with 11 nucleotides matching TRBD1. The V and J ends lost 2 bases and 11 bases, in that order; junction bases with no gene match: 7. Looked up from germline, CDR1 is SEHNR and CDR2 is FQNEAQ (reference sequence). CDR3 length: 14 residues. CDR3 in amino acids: CASSLPGTGGGAFF. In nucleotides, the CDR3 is TGTGCCAGCAGCTTACCCGGGACAGGGGGTGGCGCTTTCTTT.

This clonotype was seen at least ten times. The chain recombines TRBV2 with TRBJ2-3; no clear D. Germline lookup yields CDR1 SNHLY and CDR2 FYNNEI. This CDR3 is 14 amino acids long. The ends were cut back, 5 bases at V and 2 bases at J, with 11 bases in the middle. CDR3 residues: CASSSEASTDTQYF. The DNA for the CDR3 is TGTGCCAGCAGTTCCGAAGCCTCCACAGATACGCAGTATTTT.

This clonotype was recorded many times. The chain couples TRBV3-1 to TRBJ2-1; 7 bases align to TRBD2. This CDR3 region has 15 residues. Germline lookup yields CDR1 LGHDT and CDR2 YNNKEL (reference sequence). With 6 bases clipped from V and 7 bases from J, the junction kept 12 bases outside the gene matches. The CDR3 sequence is CASSIPRGVGNEQFF. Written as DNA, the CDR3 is TGTGCCAGCAGTATTCCACGGGGGGTAGGTAATGAGCAGTTCTTC.